This TCR beta chain was sequenced in a study of TIL therapy for anti-PD-1-resistant metastatic lung cancer. For the study at large: Half of patients were current or former smokers. Study-level findings and limits: Many TIL product clones were absent from baseline tumor, suggesting clonal contraction.

With respect to this clone: The antigen remains unidentified.

The CDR3 is made up of 14 amino acids. CDR1 and CDR2 from the germline V gene are SGDLS and YYNGEE. V dropped 0 bases and J dropped 1 base, with 8 bases sitting between them. This sample's time point: pre-treatment sample, taken before nivolumab and TIL therapy. Tumor tissue came from excised metastases, mostly pleural nodules or supraclavicular lymph nodes. Sequencing used immunoSEQ v3. Only in-frame clones appear in the TCRdb table, and some are missing; sequencing was by immunoSEQ multiplex PCR. The sample shows approximately 27,000 clones, 55% to 80% of them seen only once. The source is a person between 25 and 79 years old with non-small cell lung cancer. Sequenced material: tumor tissue, taken at baseline. V and J are TRBV9 and TRBJ2-7; unclear D gene. The DNA of the CDR3 is TGTGCCAGCAGCGTAGCTCAGGAGTCCTACGAGCAGTACTTC. Amino acids: CASSVAQESYEQYF.